The subject of this entry is one TCR beta chain. Its antigen remains unknown. Premalignant or tumor cells were enriched by macro-dissection after pathologic assessment. This entry comes from a study of immune evolution from preneoplasia to lung adenocarcinoma. Sequenced by immunoSEQ multiplex PCR; TCRdb stores in-frame clones only, minus some. This sample has a few thousand clones, with approximately 79% found just once. Study-level results: Normal lung had the highest top T cell clone frequencies. Compared with EGFR-mutant or double wild-type lesions, KRAS-mutant nodules were more clonal. Normal lung had highest clonality; later lesions appeared denser, more diverse.

This TCR came from a person between 35 and 65 years old with lung adenocarcinoma. Some clones in this sample may be carry-over from other donors' samples. The sample consisted of FFPE invasive lung adenocarcinoma tissue.

The chain's CDR3 is CASSPPTKNTGELFF. DNA of the CDR3: TGTGCCAGCTCACCACCCACCAAAAACACCGGGGAGCTGTTTTTT. The chain joins TRBV18 to TRBJ2-2; D uncertain. The ends were cut back, 0 bases at V and 2 bases at J, with 7 bases in the middle. This CDR3 region has 15 residues. Germline V CDR1 and CDR2: KGHSH, LQKENI.